This entry is about one T cell receptor (beta chain). Its target is unknown. It was with unique molecular identifiers that the TCRbeta library was prepared. MiXCR, run by TCRdb on the PCR reads, gives a single entry per CDR3 protein. Of 300,000 to 400,000 distinct CDR3 sequences in the sample, roughly 25% are singletons; the top ten hold over 9.5%. This specimen comes from a study of T-cell reconstitution after alpha-beta-depleted transplantation in children. Study-wide results and limits: Hyperexpanded clones declined; after one year, newly produced T cells mostly supplied diversity. Reportedly, alpha-beta T cells present about two months post-transplant originated from several hundred expanded clones of graft origin.

The CDR3 is 17 amino acids. The trim removed 5 bases at V and 2 bases at J, leaving 8 bases unmatched. V and J are TRBV12-3 or TRBV12-4 and TRBJ2-1; 11 nucleotides agree with TRBD2. The source material was PBMCs, mostly from graft donor cells, sampled 180 days after TCRalphabeta/CD19-depleted stem cell transplant. The sequence derives from a male patient aged 10-17 years who had a stem cell transplant for acute lymphoblastic leukemia, so the T cells may come from the graft donor. The DNA of the CDR3 is TGTGCCAGCAGTGACGGACTAGCGGGCGTCCCCTACAATGAGCAGTTCTTC. Its protein product is CASSDGLAGVPYNEQFF.